This T cell receptor (beta chain) was found in a study of OX40 agonist ivuxolimab in advanced cancers. On the study more broadly: Among those enrolled, mean age was roughly 55 years (range about 23 to 90) and 82.7% were male.

This CDR3 region has 11 residues. Germline CDR1 is SGDLS and CDR2 is YYNGEE. The V gene lost 4 bases and the J gene lost 4 bases, with 4 bases spanning the gap. Measured with immunoSEQ multiplex PCR; TCRdb has only the in-frame clones, and not every one. The table has 65,000 or so clones, almost 95% seen once. This chain uses TRBV9 with TRBJ2-3; D is unclear. This clonotype originated in an adult with an advanced solid tumor such as melanoma, head and neck, liver or kidney cancer. Sequencing was performed on CD4+ or CD8+ T cells sorted from blood, taken in a trial of the OX40 agonist ivuxolimab. The CDR3, as DNA: TGTGCCAGCAGCAACTCAGATACGCAGTATTTT. Amino acids: CASSNSDTQYF.